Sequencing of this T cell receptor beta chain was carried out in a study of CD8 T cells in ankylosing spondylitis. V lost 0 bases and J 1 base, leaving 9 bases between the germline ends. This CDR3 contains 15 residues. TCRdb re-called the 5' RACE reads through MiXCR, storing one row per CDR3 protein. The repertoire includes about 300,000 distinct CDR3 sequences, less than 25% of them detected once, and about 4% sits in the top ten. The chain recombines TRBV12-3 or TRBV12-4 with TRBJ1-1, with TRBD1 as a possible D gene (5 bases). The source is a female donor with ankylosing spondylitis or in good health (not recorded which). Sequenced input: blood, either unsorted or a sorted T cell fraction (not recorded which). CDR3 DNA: TGTGCCAGCAGTTTAGCGGGTGGGACGAACACTGAAGCTTTCTTT. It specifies CASSLAGGTNTEAFF.